This T cell receptor beta chain was sequenced during a study of blood T cell repertoires in COVID-19 (dated by TCRdb to 2018 to 2020). Regarding the complete study: The collaborator samples originated in the United States, Italy and Spain and spanned the acute and convalescent phases of COVID-19. The material from the prospective study consisted of cDNA or gDNA derived from T cells, B-cell-depleted T cells, or PBMCs. Subjects who had been exposed to COVID-19, were actively infected with it, or had recovered from it provided the deeply sampled blood TCRbeta repertoires that made up the dataset. A freely available public database, intended as a resource for researchers studying the immune response to SARS-CoV-2, is where the repertoires were released. The samples were drawn from the first 160 participants of the ongoing ImmuneRACE study and from some 1,300 subjects provided by 6 global collaborators. The sample metadata nearly always contained a de-identified subject ID, COVID-19 status, age in years and sex. Where available, HLA class I and class II types were obtained from metadata supplied by the sample provider rather than from assay-based typing.

TCRbeta CDR3 regions were amplified from genomic DNA using the immunoSEQ Assay, a bias-controlled multiplex PCR. The authors' pipeline ran thus. The number of nucleated cells in each sample was estimated by amplification of reference gene primers within the assay. To quantify the absolute abundance of each unique TCRbeta CDR3 rearrangement, sequence reads were collapsed and filtered. For each sample, productive Simpson clonality was calculated as the square root of Simpson's diversity index over productive rearrangements. Sourced from immuneACCESS, this table was stored by TCRdb with only in-frame sequences that have V and J called. A share of the clones is absent; for the studies checked, an unresolved V gene accounts for under half, and the remainder has no known explanation. V and J calls and clone size are given by that table; D and trimming were obtained from the DNA. Here the sample has approximately 110,000 clones; over 70% occur a single time. The ten largest clones add up to 1.5% to 1.7% of the sample.

Points the paper makes about the study in general: Clinical and demographic metadata were provided uncurated, with the amount varying by source and participant.

The collaborating institutions used their own protocols to collect whole blood in K2EDTA tubes. For TCRbeta analysis, collaborator samples were shipped as frozen whole blood, as isolated PBMCs, or as DNA extracted from either sample type. As for this clone: Its recognized antigen is unknown. No qualities accompany the bases; no much larger clone lies one base away.

The TCR originated in a man over 45 with acute or convalescent COVID-19. The material sequenced was peripheral blood.

For the CDR3, the sequence is CATSDPSFGNTIYF. The nucleotide sequence is TGTGCCACCAGTGACCCCTCGTTTGGAAACACCATATATTTT. The chain is made from TRBV24-1 and TRBJ1-3, with no confident D gene call. According to the germline V gene, CDR1 reads KGHDR and CDR2 reads SFDVKD. V and J lose 4 bases and 3 bases, and a span of 9 bases separates them. Including the terminal cysteine and phenylalanine, the CDR3 comprises 14 residues. Just CDR3 DNA is preserved here, 42 bases in frame from base 1.